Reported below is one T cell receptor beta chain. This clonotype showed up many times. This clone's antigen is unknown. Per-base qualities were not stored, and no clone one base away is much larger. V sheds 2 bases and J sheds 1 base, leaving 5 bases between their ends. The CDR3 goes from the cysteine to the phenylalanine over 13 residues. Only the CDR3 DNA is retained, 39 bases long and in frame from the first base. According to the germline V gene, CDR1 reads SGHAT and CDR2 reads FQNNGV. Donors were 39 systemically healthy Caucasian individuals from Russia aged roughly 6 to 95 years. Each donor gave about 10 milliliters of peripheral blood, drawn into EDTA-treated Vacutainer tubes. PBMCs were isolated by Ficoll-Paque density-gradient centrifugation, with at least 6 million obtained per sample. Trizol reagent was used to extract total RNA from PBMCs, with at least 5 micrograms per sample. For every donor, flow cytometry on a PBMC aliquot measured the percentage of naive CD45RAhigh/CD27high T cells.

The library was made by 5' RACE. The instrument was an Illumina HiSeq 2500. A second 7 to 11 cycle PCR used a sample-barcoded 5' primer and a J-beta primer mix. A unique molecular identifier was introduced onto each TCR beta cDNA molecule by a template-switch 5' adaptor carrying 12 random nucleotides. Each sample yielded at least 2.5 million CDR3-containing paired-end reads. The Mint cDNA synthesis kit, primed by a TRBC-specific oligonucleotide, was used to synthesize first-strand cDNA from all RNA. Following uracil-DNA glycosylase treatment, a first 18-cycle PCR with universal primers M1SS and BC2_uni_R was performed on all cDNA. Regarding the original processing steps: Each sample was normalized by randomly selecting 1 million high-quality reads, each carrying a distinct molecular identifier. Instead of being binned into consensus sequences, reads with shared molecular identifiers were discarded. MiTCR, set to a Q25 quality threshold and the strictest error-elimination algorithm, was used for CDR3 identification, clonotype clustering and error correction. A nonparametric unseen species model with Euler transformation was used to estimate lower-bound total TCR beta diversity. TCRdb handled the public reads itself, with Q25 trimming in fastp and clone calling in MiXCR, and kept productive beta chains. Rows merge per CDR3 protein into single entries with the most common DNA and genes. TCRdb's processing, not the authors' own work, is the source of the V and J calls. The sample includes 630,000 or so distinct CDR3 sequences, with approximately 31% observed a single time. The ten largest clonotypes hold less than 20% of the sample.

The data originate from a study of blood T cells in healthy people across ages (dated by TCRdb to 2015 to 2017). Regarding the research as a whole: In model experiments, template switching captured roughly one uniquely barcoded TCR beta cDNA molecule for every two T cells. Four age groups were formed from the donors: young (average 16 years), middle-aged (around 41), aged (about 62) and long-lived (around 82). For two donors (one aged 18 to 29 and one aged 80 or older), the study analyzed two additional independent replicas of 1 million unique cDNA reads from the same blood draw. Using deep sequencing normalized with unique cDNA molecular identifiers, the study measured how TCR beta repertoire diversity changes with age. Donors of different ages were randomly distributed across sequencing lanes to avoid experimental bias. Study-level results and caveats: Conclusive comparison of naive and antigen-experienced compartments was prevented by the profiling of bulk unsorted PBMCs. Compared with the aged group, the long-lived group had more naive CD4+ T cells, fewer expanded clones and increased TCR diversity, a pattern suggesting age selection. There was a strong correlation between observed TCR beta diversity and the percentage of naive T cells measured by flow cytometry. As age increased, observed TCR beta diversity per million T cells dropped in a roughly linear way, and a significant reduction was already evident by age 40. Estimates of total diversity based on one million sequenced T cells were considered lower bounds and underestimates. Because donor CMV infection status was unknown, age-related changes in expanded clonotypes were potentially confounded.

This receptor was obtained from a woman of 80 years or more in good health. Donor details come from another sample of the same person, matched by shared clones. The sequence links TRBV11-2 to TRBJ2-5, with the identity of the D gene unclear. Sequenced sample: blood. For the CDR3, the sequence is CASSLNFQETQYF. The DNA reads TGTGCCAGCAGCTTAAACTTCCAAGAGACCCAGTACTTC.